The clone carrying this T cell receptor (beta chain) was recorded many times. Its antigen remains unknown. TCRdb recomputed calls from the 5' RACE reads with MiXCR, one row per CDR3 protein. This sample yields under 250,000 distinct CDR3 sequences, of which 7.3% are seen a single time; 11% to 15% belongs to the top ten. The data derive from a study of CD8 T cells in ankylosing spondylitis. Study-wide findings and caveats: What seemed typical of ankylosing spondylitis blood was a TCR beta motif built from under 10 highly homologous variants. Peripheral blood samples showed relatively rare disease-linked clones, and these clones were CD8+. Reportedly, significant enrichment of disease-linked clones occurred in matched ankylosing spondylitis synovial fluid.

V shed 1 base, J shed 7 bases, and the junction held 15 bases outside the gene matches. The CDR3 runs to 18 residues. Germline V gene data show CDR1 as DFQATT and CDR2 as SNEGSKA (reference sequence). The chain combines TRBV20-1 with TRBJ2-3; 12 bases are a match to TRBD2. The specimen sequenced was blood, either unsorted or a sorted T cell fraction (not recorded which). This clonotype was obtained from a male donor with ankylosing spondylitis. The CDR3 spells CSARVSGTSGRDPNTQYF. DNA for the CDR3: TGCAGTGCTAGAGTTTCCGGGACTAGCGGGCGGGACCCCAATACGCAGTATTTT.